This T cell receptor (beta chain) was recorded in a study of Graves' ophthalmopathy and Graves' hyperthyroidism. Transcripts of RNA were the source for amplifying TCR beta CDR3 regions. The first-round RT-PCR employed HTBI primers together with the Qiagen OneStep RT-PCR kit. A multiplex PCR was then performed as the second round. MiXCR was run by TCRdb on the multiplex PCR reads, yielding one entry per CDR3 protein. The sample carries hundreds of thousands of distinct CDR3 sequences, less than 20% recorded once. Germline CDR1 and CDR2: SGHAT and FQNNGV. V was clipped by 2 bases and J by 2 bases, with 13 bases between them. The CDR3 runs to 15 residues. This clonotype showed up many times.

The clonotype comes from a woman aged 18-29 years with stable Graves' hyperthyroidism. Sequenced input: peripheral blood. V and J are TRBV11-2 and TRBJ2-7; possible D gene TRBD1, 6 bases. CDR3 DNA: TGTGCCAGCAGCTTAAGGACAGACGTTACCTACGAGCAGTACTTC. Protein: CASSLRTDVTYEQYF.